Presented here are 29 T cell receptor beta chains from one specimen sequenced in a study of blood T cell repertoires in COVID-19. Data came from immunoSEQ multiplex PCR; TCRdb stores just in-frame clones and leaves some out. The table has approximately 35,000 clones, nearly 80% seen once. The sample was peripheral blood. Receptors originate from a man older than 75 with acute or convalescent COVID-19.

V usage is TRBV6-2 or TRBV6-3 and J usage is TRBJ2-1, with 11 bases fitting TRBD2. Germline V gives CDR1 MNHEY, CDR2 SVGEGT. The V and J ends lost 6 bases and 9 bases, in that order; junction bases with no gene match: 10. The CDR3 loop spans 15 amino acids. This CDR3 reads CASSRLAGGISEQFF. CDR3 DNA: TGTGCCAGCAGCCGGTTAGCGGGGGGGATCAGTGAGCAGTTCTTC.

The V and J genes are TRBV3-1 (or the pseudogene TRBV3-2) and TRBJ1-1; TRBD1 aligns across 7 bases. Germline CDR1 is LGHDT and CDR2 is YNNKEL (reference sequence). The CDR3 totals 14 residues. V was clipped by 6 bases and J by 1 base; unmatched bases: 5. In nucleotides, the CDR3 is TGTGCCAGCAGACCCGGGACAGCGAACACTGAAGCTTTCTTT. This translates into CASRPGTANTEAFF.

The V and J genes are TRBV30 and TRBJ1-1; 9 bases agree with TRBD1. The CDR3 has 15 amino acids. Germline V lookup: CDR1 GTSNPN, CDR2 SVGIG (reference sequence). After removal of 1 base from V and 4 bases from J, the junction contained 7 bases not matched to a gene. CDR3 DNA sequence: TGTGCCTGGAGTGGTCTACAGGGGGCTATCACTGAAGCTTTCTTT. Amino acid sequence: CAWSGLQGAITEAFF.

CDR3 coding DNA: TGCGCCAGCAGCAACGGACAGGGGGACAATCAGCCCCAGCATTTT. It is translated as CASSNGQGDNQPQHF. J is TRBJ1-5 and V is TRBV5-1; 10 nucleotides align to TRBD1. The germline CDR1 and CDR2 sequences are SGHRS and YFSETQ. The CDR3 sequence is 15 residues long. V shed 4 bases, J shed 3 bases, and the junction held 4 bases outside the gene matches.

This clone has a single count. The CDR3 region has the DNA TGTGCCAGCAGCTCATCCGGACTGCTATACTACGAGCAGTACTTC. This gives the protein CASSSSGLLYYEQYF. J is TRBJ2-7 and V is TRBV5-8, with D perhaps matching TRBD2 (5 bases). Germline-derived CDR1 and CDR2 are SGHTS and YDEGEE. The V end was cut by 3 bases, the J end by 3 bases, with 16 bases between. The CDR3 loop spans 15 amino acids.

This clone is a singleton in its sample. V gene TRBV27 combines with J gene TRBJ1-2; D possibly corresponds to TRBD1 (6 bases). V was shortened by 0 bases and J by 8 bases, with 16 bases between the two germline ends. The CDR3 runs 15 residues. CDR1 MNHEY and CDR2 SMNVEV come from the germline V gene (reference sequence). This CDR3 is CASSLSGAQVGGYTF. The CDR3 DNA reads TGTGCCAGCAGTTTATCGGGGGCGCAAGTGGGGGGCTACACCTTC.

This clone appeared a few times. The CDR3, as DNA: TGTGCCAGCAGTGAAGAGGGCAGGGTTGGCCAGCCCCAGCATTTT. Its translation: CASSEEGRVGQPQHF. V usage is TRBV2 and J usage is TRBJ1-5; D might be TRBD1 (5 bases). The V and J ends lost 1 base and 7 bases respectively, with 14 bases between them. Germline values: CDR1 SNHLY, CDR2 FYNNEI. The CDR3 sequence is 15 residues long.

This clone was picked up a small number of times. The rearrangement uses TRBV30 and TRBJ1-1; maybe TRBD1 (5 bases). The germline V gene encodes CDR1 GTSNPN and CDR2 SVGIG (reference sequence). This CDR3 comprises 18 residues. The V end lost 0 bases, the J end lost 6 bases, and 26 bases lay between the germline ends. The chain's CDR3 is CAWSVRRQASSRGAEAFF. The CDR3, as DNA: TGTGCCTGGAGTGTAAGGCGCCAGGCCTCCAGTCGGGGGGCTGAAGCTTTCTTT.

For the CDR3, the DNA is TGCGCCAGCAGCTTGGCCATTTGGGCAGGGGTGGGGAATGAGCAGTTCTTC. This codes for CASSLAIWAGVGNEQFF. The J gene is TRBJ2-1, the V gene TRBV5-1, with a weak D call TRBD1 (6 bases). Trimming took 0 bases from V and 7 from J, leaving 20 bases between them. Germline V lookup: CDR1 SGHRS, CDR2 YFSETQ. The CDR3 length is 17 residues.

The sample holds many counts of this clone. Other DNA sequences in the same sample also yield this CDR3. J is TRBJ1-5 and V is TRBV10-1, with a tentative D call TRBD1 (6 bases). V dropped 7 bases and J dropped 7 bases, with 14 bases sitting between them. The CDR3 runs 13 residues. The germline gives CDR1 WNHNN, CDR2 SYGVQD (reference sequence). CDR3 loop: CASKLTGNQPQHF. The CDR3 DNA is TGCGCCAGCAAACTCACAGGGAACCAGCCCCAGCATTTT.

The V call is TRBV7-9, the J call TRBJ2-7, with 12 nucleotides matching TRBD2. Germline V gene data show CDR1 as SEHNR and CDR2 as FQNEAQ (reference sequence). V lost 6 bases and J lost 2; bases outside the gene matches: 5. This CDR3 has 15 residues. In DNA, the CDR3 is TGTGCCAGCAGTCAAGGACTAGCGGGAACCTACGAGCAGTACTTC. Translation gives CASSQGLAGTYEQYF. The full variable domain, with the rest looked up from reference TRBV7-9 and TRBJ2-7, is DTGVSQNPRHKITKRGQNVTFRCDPISEHNRLYWYRQTLGQGPEFLTYFQNEAQLEKSRLLSDRFSAERPKGSFSTLEIQRTEQGDSAMYLCASSQGLAGTYEQYFGPGTRLTVT.

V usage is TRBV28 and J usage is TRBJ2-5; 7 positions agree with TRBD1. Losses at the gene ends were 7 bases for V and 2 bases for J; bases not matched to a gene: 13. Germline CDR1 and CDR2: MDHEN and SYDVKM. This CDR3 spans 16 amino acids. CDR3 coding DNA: TGTGCCAGCATGGCGAGGGGGCAGAGAAAACAAGAGACCCAGTACTTC. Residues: CASMARGQRKQETQYF.

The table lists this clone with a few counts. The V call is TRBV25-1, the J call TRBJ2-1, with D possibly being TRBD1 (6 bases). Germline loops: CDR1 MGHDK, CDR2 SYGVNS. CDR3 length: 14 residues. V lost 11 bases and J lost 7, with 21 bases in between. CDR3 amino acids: CAVRGAGEWNEQFF. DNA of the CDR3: TGTGCCGTTCGAGGGGCAGGGGAGTGGAATGAGCAGTTCTTC.

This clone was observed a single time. The CDR3 nucleotides are TGTGCCAGCAGTTCCCTGGCGGGGTTGGACACTGAAGCTTTCTTT. Protein: CASSSLAGLDTEAFF. The chain employs TRBV28 and TRBJ1-1; D not resolved. This CDR3 region has 15 residues. V was cut by 4 bases and J by 3 bases, with 15 bases left in between. Germline lookup yields CDR1 MDHEN and CDR2 SYDVKM.

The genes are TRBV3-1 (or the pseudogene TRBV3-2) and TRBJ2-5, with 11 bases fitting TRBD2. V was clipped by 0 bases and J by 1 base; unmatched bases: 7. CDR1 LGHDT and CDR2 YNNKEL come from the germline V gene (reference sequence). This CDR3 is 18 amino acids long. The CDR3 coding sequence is TGTGCCAGCAGCCAAGATCTATGGACTAGCGGGCTCCAAGAGACCCAGTACTTC. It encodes CASSQDLWTSGLQETQYF.

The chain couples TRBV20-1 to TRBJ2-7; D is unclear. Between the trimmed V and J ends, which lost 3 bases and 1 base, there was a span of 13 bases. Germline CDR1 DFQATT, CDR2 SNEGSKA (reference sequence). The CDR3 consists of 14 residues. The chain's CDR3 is CSASDPTASYEQYF. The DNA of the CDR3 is TGCAGTGCTAGTGACCCTACAGCATCCTACGAGCAGTACTTC.

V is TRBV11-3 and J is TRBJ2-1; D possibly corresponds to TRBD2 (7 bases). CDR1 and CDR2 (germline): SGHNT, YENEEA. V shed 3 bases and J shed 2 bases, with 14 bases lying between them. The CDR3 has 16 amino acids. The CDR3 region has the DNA TGTGCCAGCAGCTTTGGGGCGGGGGCCGCCTACAATGAGCAGTTCTTC. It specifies CASSFGAGAAYNEQFF.

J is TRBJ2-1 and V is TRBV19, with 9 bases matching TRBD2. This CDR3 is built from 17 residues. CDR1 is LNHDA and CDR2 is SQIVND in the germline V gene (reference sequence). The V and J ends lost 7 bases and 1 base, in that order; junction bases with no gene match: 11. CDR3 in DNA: TGTGCCAGTAAAATGCAGGCGACTAGCGGATCCTACAATGAGCAGTTCTTC. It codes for CASKMQATSGSYNEQFF.

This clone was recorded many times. The CDR3 bases are TGTGCCTGGACCTTTAGGGGACAGATAAACTATGGCTACACCTTC. Encoded protein: CAWTFRGQINYGYTF. V and J are TRBV30 and TRBJ1-2, with 7 bases matching TRBD1. The V segment lost 4 bases and the J segment 2 bases; nucleotides outside the gene matches: 10. The germline V gene encodes CDR1 GTSNPN and CDR2 SVGIG (reference sequence). The CDR3 runs to 15 residues.

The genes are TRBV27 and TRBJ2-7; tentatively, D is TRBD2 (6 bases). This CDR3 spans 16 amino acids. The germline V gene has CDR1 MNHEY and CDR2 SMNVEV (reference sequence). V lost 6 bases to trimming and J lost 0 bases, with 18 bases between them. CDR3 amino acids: CASRPRTGVNSYEQYF. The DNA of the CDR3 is TGTGCCAGCAGGCCCAGGACGGGGGTCAACTCCTACGAGCAGTACTTC.

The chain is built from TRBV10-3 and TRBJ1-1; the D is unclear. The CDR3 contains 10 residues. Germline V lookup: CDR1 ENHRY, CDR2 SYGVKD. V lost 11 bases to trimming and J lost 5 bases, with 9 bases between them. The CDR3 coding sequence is TGTGCCCTAGAATATACTGAAGCTTTCTTT. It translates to CALEYTEAFF.

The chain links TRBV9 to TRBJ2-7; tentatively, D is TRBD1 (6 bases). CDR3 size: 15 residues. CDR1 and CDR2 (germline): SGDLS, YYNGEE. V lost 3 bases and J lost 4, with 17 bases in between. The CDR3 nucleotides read TGTGCCAGCAGCGCCCAAGACAGGAGCCAGTACGAGCAGTACTTC. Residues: CASSAQDRSQYEQYF.

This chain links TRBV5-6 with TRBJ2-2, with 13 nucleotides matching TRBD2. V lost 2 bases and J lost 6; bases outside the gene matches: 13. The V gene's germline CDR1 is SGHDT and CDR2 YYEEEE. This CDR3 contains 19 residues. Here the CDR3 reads CASSFRTSGSFNFAGELFF. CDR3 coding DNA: TGTGCCAGCAGCTTCCGGACTAGCGGGAGTTTTAATTTCGCCGGGGAGCTGTTTTTT.

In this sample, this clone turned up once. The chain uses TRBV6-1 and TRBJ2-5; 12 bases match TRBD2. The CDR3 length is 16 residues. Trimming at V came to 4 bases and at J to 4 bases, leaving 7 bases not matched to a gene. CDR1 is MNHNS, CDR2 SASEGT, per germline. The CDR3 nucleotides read TGTGCCAGCAGTGCCCCCGAGACTAGCGGGGGAGAGACCCAGTACTTC. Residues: CASSAPETSGGETQYF.

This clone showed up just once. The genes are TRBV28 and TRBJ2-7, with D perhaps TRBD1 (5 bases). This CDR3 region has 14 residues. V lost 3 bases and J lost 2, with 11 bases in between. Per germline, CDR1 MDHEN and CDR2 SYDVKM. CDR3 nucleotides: TGTGCCAGCAGTTTGTACCCAGGGCCCTACGAGCAGTACTTC. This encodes CASSLYPGPYEQYF.

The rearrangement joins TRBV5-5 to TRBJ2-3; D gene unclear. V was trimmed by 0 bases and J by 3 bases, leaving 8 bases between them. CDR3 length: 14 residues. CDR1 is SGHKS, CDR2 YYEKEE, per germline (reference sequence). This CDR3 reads CASSLGLGTDTQYF. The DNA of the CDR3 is TGTGCCAGCAGCTTGGGCCTCGGGACAGATACGCAGTATTTT.

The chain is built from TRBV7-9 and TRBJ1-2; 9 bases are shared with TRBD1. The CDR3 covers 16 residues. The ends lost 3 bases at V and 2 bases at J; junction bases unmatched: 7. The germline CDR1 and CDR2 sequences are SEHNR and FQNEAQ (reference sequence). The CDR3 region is CASSFGWTGVNYGYTF. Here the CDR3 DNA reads TGTGCCAGCAGCTTCGGCTGGACAGGGGTAAACTATGGCTACACCTTC.

CDR3 protein: CASSLRDRVYEQYF. The CDR3 region has the DNA TGTGCCAGCAGTTTACGGGACAGGGTGTACGAGCAGTACTTC. V and J are TRBV27 and TRBJ2-7; 9 nucleotides align to TRBD1. CDR1 is MNHEY and CDR2 is SMNVEV in the germline V gene (reference sequence). The CDR3 is 14 residues long. V lost 2 bases and J lost 4; bases outside the gene matches: 3.

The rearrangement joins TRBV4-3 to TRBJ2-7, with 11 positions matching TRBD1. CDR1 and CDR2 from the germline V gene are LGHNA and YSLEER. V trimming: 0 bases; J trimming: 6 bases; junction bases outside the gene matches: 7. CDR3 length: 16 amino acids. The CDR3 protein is CASSQDGGQGVSEQYF. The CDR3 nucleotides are TGCGCCAGCAGCCAAGATGGGGGACAGGGGGTCTCCGAGCAGTACTTC.